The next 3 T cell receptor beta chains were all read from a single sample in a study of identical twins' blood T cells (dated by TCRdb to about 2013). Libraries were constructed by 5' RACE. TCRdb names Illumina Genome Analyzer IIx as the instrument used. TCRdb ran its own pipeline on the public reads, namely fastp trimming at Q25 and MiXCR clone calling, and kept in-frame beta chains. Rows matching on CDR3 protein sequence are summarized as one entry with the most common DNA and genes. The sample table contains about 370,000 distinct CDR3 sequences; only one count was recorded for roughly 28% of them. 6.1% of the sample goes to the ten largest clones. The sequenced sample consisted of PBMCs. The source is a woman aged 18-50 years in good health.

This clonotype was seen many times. This chain's CDR3 is CASSYSGVNNEKLFF. The CDR3 coding sequence is TGTGCCAGCAGTTACTCGGGGGTCAATAATGAAAAACTGTTTTTT. V and J are TRBV6-6 and TRBJ1-4; possibly TRBD1 for D (5 bases). The CDR3 length is 15 residues. Germline values: CDR1 MNHNY, CDR2 SVGAGI (reference sequence). The germline V and J ends were trimmed by 0 bases and 4 bases, with 9 bases remaining between them.

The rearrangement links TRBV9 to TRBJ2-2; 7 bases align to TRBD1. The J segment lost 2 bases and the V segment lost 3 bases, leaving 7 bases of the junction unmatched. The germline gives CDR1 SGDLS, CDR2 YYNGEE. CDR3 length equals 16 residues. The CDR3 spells CASSAGTDLNTGELFF. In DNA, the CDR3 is TGTGCCAGCAGCGCCGGGACAGACCTCAACACCGGGGAGCTGTTTTTT.

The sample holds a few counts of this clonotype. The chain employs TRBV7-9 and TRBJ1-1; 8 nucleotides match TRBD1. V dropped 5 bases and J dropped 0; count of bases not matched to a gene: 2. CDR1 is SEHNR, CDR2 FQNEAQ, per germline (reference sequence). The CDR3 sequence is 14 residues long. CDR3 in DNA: TGTGCCAGCAGCAAGACAGGGGTGAACACTGAAGCTTTCTTT. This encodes CASSKTGVNTEAFF.